This T cell receptor beta chain appears in the sequencing data of a study of radiotherapy plus CTLA-4 blockade in lung cancer. Turning to the study itself: Objective responses were documented in around a sixth of patients, with disease control in roughly 31%. Findings and limits, study-wide: TCR clones originating in tumors grew in number in blood after radiotherapy plus ipilimumab. Early clone dynamics of blood T cells, plus interferon-beta, reportedly predicted response best.

Focal radiation was given together with CTLA-4 blockade (ipilimumab) to patients with chemo-refractory metastatic non-small-cell lung cancer. As for this clone: No antigen is known for it.

Some clones are missing from TCRdb's copy, which holds only in-frame ones; the method was immunoSEQ multiplex PCR. The table includes approximately 53,000 clones, roughly 81% detected once. After removal of 5 bases from V and 0 bases from J, the junction contained 5 bases not matched to a gene. CDR1 and CDR2 from the germline V gene are SGHTA and FQGNSA. The length of the CDR3 is 15 residues. The sample consisted of peripheral blood, taken from a patient treated with radiotherapy plus ipilimumab. This receptor was identified in a human donor with non-small cell lung cancer whose response to radiotherapy plus ipilimumab could not be evaluated. This rearrangement joins TRBV7-2 to TRBJ2-5, with TRBD1 matching over 8 bases. As DNA, the CDR3 is TGTGCCAGCAGCCTCCGACAGGGGTACCAAGAGACCCAGTACTTC. This sequence encodes CASSLRQGYQETQYF.